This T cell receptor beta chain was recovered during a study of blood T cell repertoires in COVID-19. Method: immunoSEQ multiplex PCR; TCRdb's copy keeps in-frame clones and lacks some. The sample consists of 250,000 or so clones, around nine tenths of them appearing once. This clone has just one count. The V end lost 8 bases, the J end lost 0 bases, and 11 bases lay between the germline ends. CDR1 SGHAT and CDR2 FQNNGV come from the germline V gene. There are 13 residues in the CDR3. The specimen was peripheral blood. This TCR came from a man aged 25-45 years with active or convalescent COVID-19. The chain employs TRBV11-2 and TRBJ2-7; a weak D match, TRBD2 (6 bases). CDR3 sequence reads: CASGDLSSYEQYF. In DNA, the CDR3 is TGTGCCAGCGGGGACTTAAGCTCCTACGAGCAGTACTTC. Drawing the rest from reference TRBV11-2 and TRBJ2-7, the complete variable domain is EAGVAQSPRYKIIEKRQSVAFWCNPISGHATLYWYQQILGQGPKLLIQFQNNGVVDDSQLPKDRFSAERLKGVDSTLKIQPAKLEDSAVYLCASGDLSSYEQYFGPGTRLTVT.